At least ten counts were recorded for the clone carrying this TCR beta chain. Its antigen is as yet unknown. The CDR3 is 14 residues long. CDR1 LGHNA and CDR2 YSLEER come from the germline V gene. V shed 3 bases and J shed 7 bases, with 15 bases lying between them. This sample stems from a study of CD8 T cells in ankylosing spondylitis. Study conclusions and caveats: For ankylosing spondylitis blood, a TCR beta motif of under ten highly homologous variants appeared characteristic. Disease-linked clones proved CD8+ and comparatively uncommon in peripheral blood. Prior work had noted some motif variants in reactive arthritis blood and synovial fluid.

Making the TCR beta libraries involved quantitative 5'-RACE with molecular barcodes. TCRdb reanalysed the 5' RACE reads using MiXCR and keeps one entry per CDR3 protein. The sample yields about 240,000 distinct CDR3 sequences, approximately 9% seen once. The source is a male donor with ankylosing spondylitis or in good health (not recorded which). The source material was blood, either unsorted or a sorted T cell fraction (not recorded which). This chain joins TRBV4-3 and TRBJ2-5; possible D gene TRBD2, 6 bases. The CDR3 here is CASSQGGLKRTQYF. The CDR3 DNA reads as TGCGCCAGCAGCCAGGGGGGTCTGAAGAGGACCCAGTACTTC.